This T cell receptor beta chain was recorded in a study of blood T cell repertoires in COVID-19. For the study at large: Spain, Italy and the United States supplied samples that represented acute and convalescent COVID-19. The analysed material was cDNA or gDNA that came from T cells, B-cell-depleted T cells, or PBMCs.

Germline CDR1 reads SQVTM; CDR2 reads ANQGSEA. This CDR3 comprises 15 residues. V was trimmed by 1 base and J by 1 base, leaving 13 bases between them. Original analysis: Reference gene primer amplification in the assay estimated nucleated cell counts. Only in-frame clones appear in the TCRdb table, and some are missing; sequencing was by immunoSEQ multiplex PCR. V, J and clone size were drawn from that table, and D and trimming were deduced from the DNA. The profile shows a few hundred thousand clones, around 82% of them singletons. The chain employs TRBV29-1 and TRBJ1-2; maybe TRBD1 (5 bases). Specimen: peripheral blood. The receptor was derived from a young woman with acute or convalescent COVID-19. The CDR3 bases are TGCAGCGTTGAAGCCGGCGGCCAGGGTAACTATGGCTACACCTTC. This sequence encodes CSVEAGGQGNYGYTF.